These 21 T cell receptor beta chains share one sample of origin, sequenced in a study of cytomegalovirus exposure and HLA in healthy donors. This PCR relied on a set of 60 Vbeta primers and 13 Jbeta primers. The method was immunoSEQ multiplex PCR; TCRdb's version includes in-frame clones alone and lacks a portion of them. The table has about 180,000 clones, about 72% seen once. The sample taken for sequencing was PBMCs. All receptors derive from a human donor in good health.

This chain joins TRBV4-3 and TRBJ1-1, with TRBD1 identical over 8 bases. The CDR3 is made up of 15 amino acids. After removal of 3 bases from V and 11 bases from J, the junction contained 14 bases not matched to a gene. Germline V gene sequence: CDR1 LGHNA, CDR2 YSLEER. CDR3: CASSQDREMNTVAFF. The DNA of the CDR3 is TGCGCCAGCAGCCAGGACAGGGAGATGAACACTGTGGCTTTCTTT.

This chain uses TRBV7-3 with TRBJ2-1, with 14 bases that match TRBD2. Germline-derived CDR1 and CDR2 are SGHTA and FQGTGA. The CDR3 is 19 residues long. Trimming at V came to 5 bases and at J to 0 bases, leaving 9 bases not matched to a gene. In DNA, the CDR3 is TGTGCCAGCAGCCCTGGACTAGCGGGGGGAACTGGCTCCTACAATGAGCAGTTCTTC. This gives the protein CASSPGLAGGTGSYNEQFF.

This chain connects TRBV4-1 to TRBJ1-2; tentatively, D is TRBD1 (5 bases). The CDR3 runs to 18 residues. The ends were cut back, 0 bases at V and 7 bases at J, with 24 bases in the middle. In germline, CDR1 is MGHRA, CDR2 YSYEKL. The CDR3 here is CASSQDAQGKTIIGGYTF. CDR3 DNA: TGCGCCAGCAGCCAAGATGCGCAGGGAAAAACTATTATAGGTGGCTACACCTTC.

V usage is TRBV6-6 and J usage is TRBJ2-1, with TRBD1 identical over 9 bases. The CDR3 is made up of 16 amino acids. Losses at the gene ends were 5 bases for V and 3 bases for J; bases not matched to a gene: 8. Germline assignment: CDR1 MNHNY and CDR2 SVGAGI (reference sequence). The CDR3 loop reads CASSPPGTGIYNEQFF. DNA of the CDR3: TGTGCCAGCAGTCCGCCGGGGACAGGGATCTACAATGAGCAGTTCTTC.

This chain connects TRBV2 to TRBJ2-3; 7 positions match TRBD2. The CDR3 is 16 amino acids. The V segment lost 5 bases and the J segment 0 bases; nucleotides outside the gene matches: 8. Germline V gene lookup returns CDR1 SNHLY and CDR2 FYNNEI. The CDR3 reads CASSPIKRGSTDTQYF. The CDR3 DNA reads TGTGCCAGCAGTCCTATCAAGCGGGGAAGCACAGATACGCAGTATTTT.

The chain employs TRBV19 and TRBJ1-5; D might be TRBD1 (6 bases). This CDR3 spans 16 amino acids. Trimming took off 3 bases at V and 3 bases at J, with 15 bases between the two ends. CDR1 is LNHDA and CDR2 is SQIVND in the germline V gene (reference sequence). Here the CDR3 reads CASSMTSDRPNQPQHF. In DNA, the CDR3 is TGTGCCAGTAGTATGACGTCCGACAGGCCCAATCAGCCCCAGCATTTT.

The chain links TRBV4-3 to TRBJ2-2, with D perhaps matching TRBD1 (6 bases). The V end lost 5 bases, the J end lost 6 bases, and 16 bases lay between the germline ends. The germline gives CDR1 LGHNA, CDR2 YSLEER. The CDR3 runs 15 residues. CDR3 DNA sequence: TGCGCCAGCAGCTGGACAGTCGAGGGGGCCGGGGAGCTGTTTTTT. Translating it yields CASSWTVEGAGELFF.

Turning to this clone: The sample carries other DNA sequences with the same CDR3. V gene TRBV11-2 combines with J gene TRBJ2-7, with D possibly matching TRBD1 (6 bases). The CDR3 is 16 residues long. V gave up 5 bases and J gave up 1 base, with 18 bases separating them. The germline CDR1 and CDR2 sequences are SGHAT and FQNNGV. The CDR3 loop is CASSLAPTGPSYEQYF. The CDR3 DNA reads as TGTGCCAGCAGCCTAGCCCCGACAGGTCCTTCCTACGAGCAGTACTTC.

The rearrangement uses TRBV10-1 and TRBJ1-5; TRBD1 aligns across 7 bases. J lost 6 bases, V lost 0 bases, and 8 bases had no gene match. Germline V gives CDR1 WNHNN, CDR2 SYGVQD (reference sequence). CDR3 length equals 16 residues. DNA of the CDR3: TGCGCCAGCAGTGAGTCCGGCAGGGGGTACGGTCAGCCCCAGCATTTT. Its protein product is CASSESGRGYGQPQHF.

This clone was picked up a small number of times. The V call is TRBV5-4, the J call TRBJ1-1; 11 bases are shared with TRBD1. The CDR3 loop spans 16 amino acids. Germline CDR1 and CDR2: SGHNT and YYREEE (reference sequence). The V and J ends lost 4 bases and 5 bases, in that order; junction bases with no gene match: 10. CDR3 bases: TGTGCCAGCAGCCCCCGGACAGGGGGCTTAACGACTGAAGCTTTCTTT. Translating gives CASSPRTGGLTTEAFF.

The chain employs TRBV5-1 and TRBJ2-3; D remains unclear. Germline-derived CDR1 and CDR2 are SGHRS and YFSETQ. CDR3 length: 14 residues. The V end was cut by 6 bases, the J end by 0 bases, with 11 bases between. The CDR3 DNA follows: TGCGCCAGCACGAGGCAGACTAGCACAGATACGCAGTATTTT. This gives the protein CASTRQTSTDTQYF.

The chain recombines TRBV2 with TRBJ1-4, with D tentatively TRBD1 (5 bases). This CDR3 comprises 14 residues. CDR1 SNHLY and CDR2 FYNNEI come from the germline V gene. The ends were cut back, 2 bases at V and 8 bases at J, with 12 bases in the middle. The CDR3 DNA reads as TGTGCCAGCAGTGAAAACAGGCTCGGGGAAAAACTGTTTTTT. The encoded protein is CASSENRLGEKLFF.

Here the CDR3 reads CASSLTYNEQFF. CDR3 in DNA: TGTGCCAGCTCGCTAACCTACAATGAGCAGTTCTTC. The chain has TRBV18 and TRBJ2-1, with D uncertain. V shed 6 bases and J shed 2 bases, with 5 bases lying between them. CDR3 length: 12 amino acids. Germline V gene sequence: CDR1 KGHSH, CDR2 LQKENI.

This clone turned up a few times. The V and J genes are TRBV11-2 and TRBJ2-2, with TRBD2 matching over 10 bases. This CDR3 region has 16 residues. Germline loops: CDR1 SGHAT, CDR2 FQNNGV. The V segment lost 5 bases and the J segment 5 bases; nucleotides outside the gene matches: 8. As DNA, the CDR3 is TGTGCCAGCAGCCTAAAGCCAGCGGGGGGGACCGGGGAGCTGTTTTTT. Translated: CASSLKPAGGTGELFF. Complete variable domain (other parts from reference TRBV11-2 and TRBJ2-2): EAGVAQSPRYKIIEKRQSVAFWCNPISGHATLYWYQQILGQGPKLLIQFQNNGVVDDSQLPKDRFSAERLKGVDSTLKIQPAKLEDSAVYLCASSLKPAGGTGELFFGEGSRLTVL.

About this clone: The final CDR3 position lacks the conserved phenylalanine or tryptophan, pointing to a likely read error. CDR3 DNA sequence: TGTGCTAGTGGTTTGGTGGACAGTCTCGAAAGCACTGAAGCTTTCGTT. It is translated as CASGLVDSLESTEAFV. This chain joins TRBV12-5 and TRBJ1-1; D might be TRBD1 (6 bases). The CDR3 covers 16 residues. Per germline, CDR1 LGHNT and CDR2 FRNRAP. The ends were cut back, 0 bases at V and 4 bases at J, with 15 bases in the middle.

The V call is TRBV9, the J call TRBJ1-2; D possibly corresponds to TRBD1 (6 bases). The CDR3 extends over 13 amino acids. In germline, CDR1 is SGDLS, CDR2 YYNGEE. V dropped 4 bases and J dropped 4 bases, with 11 bases sitting between them. In nucleotides, the CDR3 is TGTGCCAGCAGCAAACAGGGAGCCTATGGCTACACCTTC. Amino acid sequence: CASSKQGAYGYTF.

The rearrangement links TRBV6-4 to TRBJ2-2, with 10 nucleotides matching TRBD1. The CDR3 covers 16 residues. The germline V gene has CDR1 MRHNA and CDR2 SNTAGT. V lost 2 bases and J lost 5; bases outside the gene matches: 5. CDR3: CASSDETGGQTGELFF. The CDR3 bases are TGTGCCAGCAGTGACGAGACAGGGGGCCAGACCGGGGAGCTGTTTTTT.

The chain uses TRBV15 and TRBJ2-1; a weak D match, TRBD1 (7 bases). The CDR3 runs 14 residues. Germline V gene sequence: CDR1 LNHNV, CDR2 YYDKDF (reference sequence). Trimming removed 5 bases at V and 7 bases at J, with 15 bases between. The CDR3 sequence is CATSGTPGGNEQFF. The CDR3 DNA follows: TGTGCCACCAGCGGTACCCCAGGGGGGAATGAGCAGTTCTTC.

The genes are TRBV10-1 and TRBJ2-5, with TRBD2 matching over 8 bases. The closer fit of TRBJ2-7 to the DNA end suggests the J call may be wrong. Germline V gene lookup returns CDR1 WNHNN and CDR2 SYGVQD (reference sequence). This CDR3 comprises 15 residues. The CDR3 sequence is CASSDAGGGRYEQYF. The CDR3 DNA follows: TGCGCCAGCAGTGATGCCGGGGGGGGCCGGTACGAGCAGTACTTC.

The CDR3 here is CASSAEGAEQYF. CDR3 nucleotides: TGTGCCAGCAGCGCGGAGGGCGCCGAGCAGTACTTC. This chain joins TRBV9 and TRBJ2-7; maybe TRBD2 (6 bases). The CDR3 has 12 amino acids. The V gene lost 3 bases and the J gene lost 6 bases, with 10 bases spanning the gap. CDR1 and CDR2 (germline): SGDLS, YYNGEE. Combining the CDR3 with reference TRBV9 and TRBJ2-7 gives the whole variable domain DSGVTQTPKHLITATGQRVTLRCSPRSGDLSVYWYQQSLDQGLQFLIQYYNGEERAKGNILERFSAQQFPDLHSELNLSSLELGDSALYFCASSAEGAEQYFGPGTRLTVT.

This clone turned up a few times. The chain links TRBV7-9 to TRBJ2-5; tentative D call: TRBD1 (6 bases). The J call is in doubt because the DNA end fits TRBJ2-7 better. Germline CDR1 SEHNR, CDR2 FQNEAQ (reference sequence). CDR3 length equals 12 residues. Here the CDR3 DNA reads TGTGCCAGCGGGGGCAGCTCCTACGAGCAGTACTTC. Amino acids: CASGGSSYEQYF.